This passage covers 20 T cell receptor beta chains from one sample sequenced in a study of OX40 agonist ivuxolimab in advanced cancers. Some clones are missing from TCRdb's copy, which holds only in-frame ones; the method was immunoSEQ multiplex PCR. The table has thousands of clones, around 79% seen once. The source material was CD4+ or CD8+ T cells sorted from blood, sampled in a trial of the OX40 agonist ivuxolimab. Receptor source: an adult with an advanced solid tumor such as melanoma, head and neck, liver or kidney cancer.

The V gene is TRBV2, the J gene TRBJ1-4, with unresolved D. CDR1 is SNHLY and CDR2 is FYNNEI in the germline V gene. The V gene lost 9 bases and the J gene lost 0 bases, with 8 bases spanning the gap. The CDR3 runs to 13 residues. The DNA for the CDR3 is TGTGCCAGTATCTCTGCAACTAATGAAAAACTGTTTTTT. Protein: CASISATNEKLFF.

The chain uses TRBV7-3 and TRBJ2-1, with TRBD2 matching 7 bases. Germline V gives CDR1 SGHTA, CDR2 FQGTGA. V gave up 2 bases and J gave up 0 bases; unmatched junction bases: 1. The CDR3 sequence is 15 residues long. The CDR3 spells CASSLGGGSYNEQFF. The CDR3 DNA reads TGTGCCAGCAGCTTAGGCGGGGGCTCCTACAATGAGCAGTTCTTC.

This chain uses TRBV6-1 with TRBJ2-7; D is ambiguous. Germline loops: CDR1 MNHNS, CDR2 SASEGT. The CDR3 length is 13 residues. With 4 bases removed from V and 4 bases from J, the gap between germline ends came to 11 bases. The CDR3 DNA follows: TGTGCCAGCAGTGGAACCGACGGGTACGAGCAGTACTTC. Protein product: CASSGTDGYEQYF.

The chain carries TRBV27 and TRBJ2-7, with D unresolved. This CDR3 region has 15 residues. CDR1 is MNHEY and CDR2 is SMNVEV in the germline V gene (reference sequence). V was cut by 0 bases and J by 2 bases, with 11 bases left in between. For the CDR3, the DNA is TGTGCCAGCAGTTTATCCCCCTCTCGTACCTACGAGCAGTACTTC. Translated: CASSLSPSRTYEQYF.

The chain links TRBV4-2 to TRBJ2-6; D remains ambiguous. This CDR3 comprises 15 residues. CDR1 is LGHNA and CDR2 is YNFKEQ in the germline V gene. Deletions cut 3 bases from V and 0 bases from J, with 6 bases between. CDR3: CASSQRHSGANVLTF. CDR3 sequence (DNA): TGTGCCAGCAGCCAGAGGCACTCTGGGGCCAACGTCCTGACTTTC.

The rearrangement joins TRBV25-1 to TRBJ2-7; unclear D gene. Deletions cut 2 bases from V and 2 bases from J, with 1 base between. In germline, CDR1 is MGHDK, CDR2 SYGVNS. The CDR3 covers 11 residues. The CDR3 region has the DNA TGTGCCAGCAGTGAAGCCTACGAGCAGTACTTC. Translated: CASSEAYEQYF.

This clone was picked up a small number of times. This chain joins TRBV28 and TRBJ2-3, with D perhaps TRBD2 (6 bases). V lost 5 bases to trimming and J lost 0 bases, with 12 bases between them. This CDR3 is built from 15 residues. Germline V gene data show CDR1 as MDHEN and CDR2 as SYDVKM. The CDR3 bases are TGTGCCAGCAGTCCGATAGCGGATAGCACAGATACGCAGTATTTT. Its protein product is CASSPIADSTDTQYF.

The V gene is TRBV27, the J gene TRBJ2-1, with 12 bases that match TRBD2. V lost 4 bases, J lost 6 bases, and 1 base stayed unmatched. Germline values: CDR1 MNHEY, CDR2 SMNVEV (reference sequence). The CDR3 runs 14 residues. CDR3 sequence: CASSWTSGTNEQFF. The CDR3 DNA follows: TGTGCCAGCAGTTGGACTAGCGGGACCAATGAGCAGTTCTTC.

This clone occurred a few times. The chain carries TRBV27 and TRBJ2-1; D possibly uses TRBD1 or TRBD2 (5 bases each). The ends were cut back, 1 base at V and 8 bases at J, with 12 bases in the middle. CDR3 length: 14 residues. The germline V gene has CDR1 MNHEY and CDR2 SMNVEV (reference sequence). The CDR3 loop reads CASSLFRGFDEQFF. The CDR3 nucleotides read TGTGCCAGCAGTTTATTTCGGGGCTTCGATGAGCAGTTCTTC.

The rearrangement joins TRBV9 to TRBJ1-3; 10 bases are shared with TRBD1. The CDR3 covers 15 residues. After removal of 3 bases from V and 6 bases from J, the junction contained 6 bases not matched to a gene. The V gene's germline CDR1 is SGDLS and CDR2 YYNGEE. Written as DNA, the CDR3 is TGTGCCAGCAGCGCCGGGACAGGGGTCGCAAACACCATATATTTT. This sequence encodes CASSAGTGVANTIYF.

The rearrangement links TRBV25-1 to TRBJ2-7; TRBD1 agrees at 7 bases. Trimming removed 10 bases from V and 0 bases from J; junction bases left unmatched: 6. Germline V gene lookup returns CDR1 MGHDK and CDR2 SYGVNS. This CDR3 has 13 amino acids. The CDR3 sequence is CATYGTDSYEQYF. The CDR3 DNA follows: TGTGCCACCTACGGGACAGACTCCTACGAGCAGTACTTC.

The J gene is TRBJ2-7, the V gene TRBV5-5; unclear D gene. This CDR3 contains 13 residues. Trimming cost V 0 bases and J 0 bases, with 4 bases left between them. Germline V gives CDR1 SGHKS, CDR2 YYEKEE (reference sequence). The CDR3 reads CASSLDVSYEQYF. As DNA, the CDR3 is TGTGCCAGCAGCTTGGACGTCTCCTACGAGCAGTACTTC.

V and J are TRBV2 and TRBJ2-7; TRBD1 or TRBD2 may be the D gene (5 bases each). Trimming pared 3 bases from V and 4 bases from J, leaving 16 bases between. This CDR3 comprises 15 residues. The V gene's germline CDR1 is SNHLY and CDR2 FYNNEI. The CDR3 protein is CASSDGAAWRYEQYF. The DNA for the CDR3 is TGTGCCAGCAGTGATGGGGCGGCTTGGAGGTACGAGCAGTACTTC.

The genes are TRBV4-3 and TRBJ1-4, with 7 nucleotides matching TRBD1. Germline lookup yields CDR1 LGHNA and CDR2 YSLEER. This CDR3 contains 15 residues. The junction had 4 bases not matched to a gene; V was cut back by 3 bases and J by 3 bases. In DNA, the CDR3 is TGCGCCAGCAGCCATACACAGGGGTCTAATGAAAAACTGTTTTTT. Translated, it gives CASSHTQGSNEKLFF.

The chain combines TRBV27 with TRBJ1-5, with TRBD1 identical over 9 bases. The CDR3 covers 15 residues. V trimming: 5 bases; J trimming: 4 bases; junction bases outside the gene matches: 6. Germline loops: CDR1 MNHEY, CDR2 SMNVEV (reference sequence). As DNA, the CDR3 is TGTGCCAGCAGTCCAACGGGACAGGGTAATCAGCCCCAGCATTTT. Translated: CASSPTGQGNQPQHF.

CDR3 residues: CASSIGRGNRYNEQFF. As DNA, the CDR3 is TGTGCCAGTAGTATAGGGAGGGGGAACCGTTACAATGAGCAGTTCTTC. The chain uses TRBV19 and TRBJ2-1; D is possibly TRBD1 or TRBD2 (6 bases each). Germline CDR1 and CDR2: LNHDA and SQIVND (reference sequence). V was clipped by 1 base and J by 4 bases, with 14 bases between them. There are 16 residues in the CDR3.

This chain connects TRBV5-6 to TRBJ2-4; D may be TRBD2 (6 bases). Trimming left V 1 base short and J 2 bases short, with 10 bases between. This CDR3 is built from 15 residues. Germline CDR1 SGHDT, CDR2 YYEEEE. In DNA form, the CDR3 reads TGTGCCAGCAGCTTGTGGGGGGAGTCCAAAAACATTCAGTACTTC. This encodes CASSLWGESKNIQYF. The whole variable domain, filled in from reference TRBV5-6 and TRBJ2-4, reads DAGVTQSPTHLIKTRGQQVTLRCSPKSGHDTVSWYQQALGQGPQFIFQYYEEEERQRGNFPDRFSGHQFPNYSSELNVNALLLGDSALYLCASSLWGESKNIQYFGAGTRLSVL.

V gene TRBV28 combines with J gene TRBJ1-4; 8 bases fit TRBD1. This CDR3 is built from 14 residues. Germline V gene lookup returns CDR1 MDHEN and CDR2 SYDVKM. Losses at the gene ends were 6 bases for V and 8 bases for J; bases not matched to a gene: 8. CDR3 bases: TGTGCCAGCAGCCGCGACAGGGGCGGCGAAAAACTGTTTTTT. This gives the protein CASSRDRGGEKLFF.

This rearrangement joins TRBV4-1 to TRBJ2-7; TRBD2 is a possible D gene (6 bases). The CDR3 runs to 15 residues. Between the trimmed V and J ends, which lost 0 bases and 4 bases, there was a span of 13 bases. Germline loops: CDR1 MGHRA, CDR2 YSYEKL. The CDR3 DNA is TGCGCCAGCAGCCAAGATCGGGCCAGCGGGTACGAGCAGTACTTC. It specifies CASSQDRASGYEQYF.

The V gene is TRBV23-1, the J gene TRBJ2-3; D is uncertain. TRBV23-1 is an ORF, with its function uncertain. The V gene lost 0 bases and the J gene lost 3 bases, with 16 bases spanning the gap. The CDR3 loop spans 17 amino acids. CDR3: CASSQSLRGVTTDTQYF. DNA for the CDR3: TGCGCCAGCAGTCAATCTCTGAGAGGAGTAACAACAGATACGCAGTATTTT.